The 32 T cell receptor beta chains presented below share a single source sample, sequenced in a study of graft-versus-host responses after intestinal transplantation. The method was immunoSEQ multiplex PCR; TCRdb's version includes in-frame clones alone and lacks a portion of them. The data hold 99,000 or so clones, with 87% observed a single time. What these receptors recognize is not known. The sample was unstimulated CD4+ T cells sorted from spleen or lymph node cells, taken before intestinal transplant. These receptors were collected from a human donor who received an intestinal transplant.

The V gene is TRBV9, the J gene TRBJ2-7; no firm D call. The germline V gene has CDR1 SGDLS and CDR2 YYNGEE. The CDR3 runs to 13 residues. V lost 3 bases and J lost 4, with 11 bases in between. CDR3 region: CASSAGLGYEQYF. The CDR3, as DNA: TGTGCCAGCAGCGCTGGCCTAGGGTACGAGCAGTACTTC.

This sequence joins TRBV11-3 and TRBJ2-1; the D is unclear. This CDR3 has 17 residues. Germline CDR1 and CDR2: SGHNT and YENEEA. Deletions cut 4 bases from V and 0 bases from J, with 16 bases between. CDR3 residues: CASSSNPSESSYNEQFF. CDR3 in DNA: TGTGCCAGCAGCTCGAACCCCAGTGAAAGCTCCTACAATGAGCAGTTCTTC.

The chain joins TRBV2 to TRBJ2-4; the D is unclear. This CDR3 has 16 residues. The V end was cut by 3 bases, the J end by 5 bases, with 17 bases between. CDR1 SNHLY and CDR2 FYNNEI come from the germline V gene. CDR3 DNA: TGTGCCAGCAGTGACAGTATCGGCAGGCCCCAAAACATTCAGTACTTC. Translating gives CASSDSIGRPQNIQYF.

This chain joins TRBV10-3 and TRBJ2-1, with 8 bases aligning to TRBD2. The CDR3 loop spans 15 amino acids. Germline V gene data show CDR1 as ENHRY and CDR2 as SYGVKD. The junction had 13 bases not matched to a gene; V was cut back by 6 bases and J by 9 bases. CDR3 DNA sequence: TGTGCCATCAGGCCGTCCCAGCGGGAGTTCAGTGAGCAGTTCTTC. Residues: CAIRPSQREFSEQFF.

This clone was picked up a small number of times. V and J are TRBV6-1 and TRBJ2-1, with D hard to call. The CDR3 runs to 16 residues. V shed 2 bases and J shed 7 bases, with 18 bases lying between them. Germline assignment: CDR1 MNHNS and CDR2 SASEGT. CDR3 region: CASSENAHRLGNEQFF. CDR3 nucleotide sequence: TGTGCCAGCAGTGAAAATGCGCACCGTCTAGGGAATGAGCAGTTCTTC.

This chain uses TRBV7-9 with TRBJ1-4; D is uncertain. Per germline, CDR1 SEHNR and CDR2 FQNEAQ (reference sequence). The V end lost 1 base, the J end lost 8 bases, and 11 bases lay between the germline ends. This CDR3 contains 14 residues. The CDR3, as DNA: TGTGCCAGCAGCTTAGTCGAGGTGACGGAAAAACTGTTTTTT. Translated, it gives CASSLVEVTEKLFF. Full variable domain (outside the CDR3, taken from reference TRBV7-9 and TRBJ1-4): DTGVSQNPRHKITKRGQNVTFRCDPISEHNRLYWYRQTLGQGPEFLTYFQNEAQLEKSRLLSDRFSAERPKGSFSTLEIQRTEQGDSAMYLCASSLVEVTEKLFFGSGTQLSVL.

The rearrangement joins TRBV11-1 to TRBJ1-6, with 7 bases fitting TRBD1. This CDR3 has 16 amino acids. With 2 bases clipped from V and 8 bases from J, the junction kept 9 bases outside the gene matches. Germline V gene data show CDR1 as SGHAT and CDR2 as FQDESV (reference sequence). CDR3 sequence (DNA): TGTGCCAGCAGCTTAACAGGACAGGAGCCGGATTCACCCCTCCACTTT. This codes for CASSLTGQEPDSPLHF.

V and J are TRBV29-1 and TRBJ2-3; D is ambiguous. Deletions cut 4 bases from V and 0 bases from J, with 11 bases between. This CDR3 is built from 14 residues. Germline CDR1 SQVTM, CDR2 ANQGSEA. The CDR3 DNA reads as TGCAGCGTTGGGGCCTACACTAGCACAGATACGCAGTATTTT. Its protein product is CSVGAYTSTDTQYF.

This sequence joins TRBV5-5 and TRBJ1-2; D possibly corresponds to TRBD1 (5 bases). Trimming cost V 3 bases and J 5 bases, with 14 bases left between them. Germline V gene lookup returns CDR1 SGHKS and CDR2 YYEKEE (reference sequence). The CDR3 is 14 amino acids. CDR3 in amino acids: CASSWGDLQYGYTF. The CDR3 DNA follows: TGTGCCAGCAGCTGGGGGGACCTTCAGTATGGCTACACCTTC.

CDR3 sequence reads: CASSLMVSDYGYTF. The CDR3, as DNA: TGTGCCAGCAGCTTGATGGTTTCCGACTATGGCTACACCTTC. The chain uses TRBV5-4 and TRBJ1-2, with no clear D. The CDR3 is 14 amino acids. Per the germline V gene, CDR1 is SGHNT and CDR2 is YYREEE (reference sequence). V lost 1 base and J 3 bases, leaving 10 bases between the germline ends.

This clone was seen once. V is TRBV2 and J is TRBJ2-1; the D is unclear. The V end was cut by 2 bases, the J end by 0 bases, with 11 bases between. This CDR3 has 16 amino acids. CDR1 SNHLY and CDR2 FYNNEI come from the germline V gene. CDR3 protein: CASSEFTPSSYNEQFF. CDR3 in DNA: TGTGCCAGCAGTGAATTTACCCCGAGCTCCTACAATGAGCAGTTCTTC.

This chain joins TRBV4-1 and TRBJ2-7; possibly TRBD1 for D (6 bases). Germline CDR1 is MGHRA and CDR2 is YSYEKL. V lost 5 bases and J 0 bases, leaving 17 bases between the germline ends. There are 16 residues in the CDR3. The CDR3 bases are TGCGCCAGCAGCACCCACAGGGCCCCTTTCTCCTACGAGCAGTACTTC. Residues: CASSTHRAPFSYEQYF.

This chain connects TRBV7-3 to TRBJ2-1; weak D call: TRBD2 (6 bases). The CDR3 length is 13 residues. V lost 3 bases and J 5 bases, leaving 8 bases between the germline ends. Germline V CDR1 and CDR2: SGHTA, FQGTGA. The CDR3 DNA reads as TGTGCCAGCAGCTTGGCGGGACACAATGAGCAGTTCTTC. It yields the protein CASSLAGHNEQFF. The full variable domain, rest sourced from reference TRBV7-3 and TRBJ2-1, is GAGVSQTPSNKVTEKGKYVELRCDPISGHTALYWYRQSLGQGPEFLIYFQGTGAADDSGLPNDRFFAVRPEGSVSTLKIQRTERGDSAVYLCASSLAGHNEQFFGPGTRLTVL.

The chain joins TRBV5-6 to TRBJ2-7; TRBD1 matches at 9 bases. This CDR3 comprises 13 residues. After removal of 4 bases from V and 3 bases from J, the junction contained 2 bases not matched to a gene. Per germline, CDR1 SGHDT and CDR2 YYEEEE. DNA of the CDR3: TGTGCCAGCAGCAGGGACAGGGACTACGAGCAGTACTTC. Residues: CASSRDRDYEQYF.

The J gene is TRBJ2-3, the V gene TRBV25-1; 7 bases are a match to TRBD1. Germline lookup yields CDR1 MGHDK and CDR2 SYGVNS. Trimming removed 2 bases from V and 1 base from J; junction bases left unmatched: 3. CDR3 length: 15 amino acids. CDR3: CASSETGTGTDTQYF. The CDR3, as DNA: TGTGCCAGCAGTGAAACCGGGACAGGCACAGATACGCAGTATTTT.

This chain links TRBV12-2 with TRBJ1-3; TRBD1 was called by the table and not checked on the DNA. TRBV12-2 is a known pseudogene. The CDR3 is made up of 17 amino acids. The CDR3 here is CASRLATTRDTGNTIYF. CDR3 sequence (DNA): TGTGCAAGTCGCTTAGCGACAACCCGGGACACAGGAAACACCATATATTTT.

This clone has only one observation. The J gene is TRBJ1-1, the V gene TRBV5-4; D perhaps matches TRBD1 (6 bases). Germline lookup yields CDR1 SGHNT and CDR2 YYREEE (reference sequence). Trimming cost V 1 base and J 4 bases, with 14 bases left between them. The CDR3 extends over 15 amino acids. The CDR3 DNA sequence: TGTGCCAGCAGCTTGACGACAGGACGTTCCACTGAAGCTTTCTTT. It codes for CASSLTTGRSTEAFF.

V and J are TRBV9 and TRBJ2-7, with 8 bases fitting TRBD2. The germline V gene has CDR1 SGDLS and CDR2 YYNGEE. V lost 0 bases to trimming and J lost 4 bases; unmatched junction nucleotides: 6. This CDR3 has 15 residues. CDR3 loop: CASSVATGRGYEQYF. The CDR3 nucleotides are TGTGCCAGCAGCGTAGCCACCGGGAGGGGTTACGAGCAGTACTTC.

The chain joins TRBV2 to TRBJ2-1; D ambiguous. Trimming shortened V by 0 bases and J by 9 bases, and 9 bases separated the two germline ends. CDR1 SNHLY and CDR2 FYNNEI come from the germline V gene. There are 13 residues in the CDR3. The CDR3 coding sequence is TGTGCCAGCAGTGAAGCAATTGTGGGTGAGCAGTTCTTC. It specifies CASSEAIVGEQFF.

This chain uses TRBV7-9 with TRBJ1-2; 9 positions match TRBD1. V was pared by 5 bases and J by 8 bases, with 9 bases of the junction left unmatched. CDR3 length: 14 amino acids. Germline CDR1 and CDR2: SEHNR and FQNEAQ (reference sequence). CDR3 DNA sequence: TGTGCCAGCAGCGGGGACAGGGCTCCGTTGGGCTACACCTTC. Encoded protein: CASSGDRAPLGYTF.

The chain recombines TRBV21-1 with TRBJ2-1; the table's D call, TRBD1, has no DNA check behind it. TRBV21-1 has pseudogene status. The CDR3 loop spans 15 amino acids. The CDR3 sequence: CASSPPSTGIHVQFF. Written as DNA, the CDR3 is TGTGCCAGCAGCCCTCCGTCGACAGGGATCCATGTGCAGTTCTTC.

The V call is TRBV5-1, the J call TRBJ1-2; D gene uncertain. Trimming removed 2 bases from V and 4 bases from J, with 15 bases in between. CDR3 length equals 15 residues. The germline CDR1 and CDR2 sequences are SGHRS and YFSETQ. CDR3 in amino acids: CASSFEAEMGYGYTF. The CDR3, as DNA: TGCGCCAGCAGCTTTGAGGCAGAGATGGGCTATGGCTACACCTTC.

The chain joins TRBV27 to TRBJ1-4; D is unclear. The CDR3 covers 14 residues. CDR1 and CDR2 (germline): MNHEY, SMNVEV (reference sequence). Trimming pared 6 bases from V and 6 bases from J, leaving 14 bases between. The CDR3 region has the DNA TGTGCCAGCAGGCGACAAGGAGGCGATGAAAAACTGTTTTTT. Its protein is CASRRQGGDEKLFF.

V gene TRBV18 combines with J gene TRBJ1-2, with 8 positions matching TRBD1. This CDR3 has 15 amino acids. The V segment lost 0 bases and the J segment 4 bases; nucleotides outside the gene matches: 4. Germline values: CDR1 KGHSH, CDR2 LQKENI. The CDR3 DNA sequence: TGTGCCAGCTCACCACCGACAGGGGCGGGCTATGGCTACACCTTC. Encoded protein: CASSPPTGAGYGYTF.

DNA of the CDR3: TGCAGTGCCGGGACAGTCTATGGCTACACCTTC. It codes for CSAGTVYGYTF. The chain links TRBV20-1 to TRBJ1-2; TRBD1 matches 7 bases. The germline V gene has CDR1 DFQATT and CDR2 SNEGSKA (reference sequence). The CDR3 loop spans 11 amino acids. The V segment lost 6 bases and the J segment 4 bases; nucleotides outside the gene matches: 2.

The chain links TRBV6-5 to TRBJ1-4, with D hard to call. Germline V gene sequence: CDR1 MNHEY, CDR2 SVGAGI. Trimming cost V 1 base and J 6 bases, with 9 bases left between them. CDR3 length: 14 amino acids. The CDR3 loop reads CASSYYGLDEKLFF. The CDR3, as DNA: TGTGCCAGCAGTTACTATGGGTTGGATGAAAAACTGTTTTTT.

The V call is TRBV6-5, the J call TRBJ1-2, with 9 positions matching TRBD1. This CDR3 is built from 13 residues. The germline gives CDR1 MNHEY, CDR2 SVGAGI. J gave up 6 bases and V 7 bases, and 6 bases lay outside the gene matches. CDR3 sequence: CASKPRQGDGYTF. CDR3 DNA: TGTGCCAGCAAACCCAGACAGGGGGATGGCTACACCTTC.

The chain joins TRBV7-3 to TRBJ2-3; 8 nucleotides align to TRBD2. Losses at the gene ends were 5 bases for V and 3 bases for J; bases not matched to a gene: 13. This CDR3 region has 17 residues. Germline assignment: CDR1 SGHTA and CDR2 FQGTGA. CDR3 nucleotide sequence: TGTGCCAGCAGCCCGAAGACCGGAGCGGGGGTGACAGATACGCAGTATTTT. Translating gives CASSPKTGAGVTDTQYF.

The rearrangement joins TRBV6-5 to TRBJ1-1; TRBD1 matches 10 bases. Germline V gene data show CDR1 as MNHEY and CDR2 as SVGAGI. CDR3 size: 15 residues. J lost 7 bases, V lost 2 bases, and 7 bases had no gene match. The CDR3 nucleotides are TGTGCCAGCAGTTACCCCGGGACAGGGGAGGGTGAAGCTTTCTTT. Amino acids: CASSYPGTGEGEAFF.

The CDR3 here is CASSPHREPNTGELFF. CDR3 DNA sequence: TGTGCCAGCAGTCCCCACAGGGAACCCAACACCGGGGAGCTGTTTTTT. This chain connects TRBV28 to TRBJ2-2; D is possibly TRBD1 (6 bases). The length of the CDR3 is 16 residues. Germline V gives CDR1 MDHEN, CDR2 SYDVKM. V lost 5 bases and J lost 2, with 15 bases in between. The whole variable domain, filled in from reference TRBV28 and TRBJ2-2, reads DVKVTQSSRYLVKRTGEKVFLECVQDMDHENMFWYRQDPGLGLRLIYFSYDVKMKEKGDIPEGYSVSREKKERFSLILESASTNQTSMYLCASSPHREPNTGELFFGEGSRLTVL.

V gene TRBV5-1 combines with J gene TRBJ2-7; TRBD2 might be the D (6 bases). Trimming left V 0 bases short and J 4 bases short, with 11 bases between. Germline CDR1 reads SGHRS; CDR2 reads YFSETQ. This CDR3 has 14 amino acids. The CDR3 loop reads CASSLAGEGYEQYF. The CDR3 coding sequence is TGCGCCAGCAGCTTGGCGGGAGAGGGGTACGAGCAGTACTTC.

This chain connects TRBV6-1 to TRBJ2-1; D is undetermined. The germline CDR1 and CDR2 sequences are MNHNS and SASEGT. The ends were cut back, 6 bases at V and 0 bases at J, with 9 bases in the middle. This CDR3 is 14 amino acids long. For the CDR3, the DNA is TGTGCCAGCAGCAACACCAACTCCTACAATGAGCAGTTCTTC. Its translation: CASSNTNSYNEQFF.